Below, one TCR beta chain is given with its context. Its antigen is not identified. Sorting from PBMCs produced CD4+ and CD8+ T cells. cDNA reverse transcribed from extracted RNA served as the sequencing template. Assay used: immunoSEQ multiplex PCR; TCRdb lists only in-frame clones, some missing. Of about 200,000 clones listed, more than 55% are singletons. The data were obtained in a study of CD8+ T cells in alopecia areata. Points from the study as a whole: Elevated clonality characterized lesional scalp relative to normal scalp, particularly in alopecia totalis/universalis. Sequenced scalp T cells also include alphabeta T cells resident in normal skin.

The germline V and J ends were trimmed by 1 base and 5 bases, with 15 bases remaining between them. The CDR3 is made up of 15 amino acids. Per germline, CDR1 MGHRA and CDR2 YSYEKL. The chain couples TRBV4-1 to TRBJ2-7, with D perhaps matching TRBD2 (6 bases). The source of this sequence is a human donor in good health. The source material was CD8+ T cells sorted from blood. The CDR3 loop reads CASSQVVGTGDEQYF. CDR3 bases: TGCGCCAGCAGCCAAGTTGTGGGGACGGGGGACGAGCAGTACTTC.